This TCR beta chain was identified in a study of tumor and adjacent non-tumor tissue in lung cancer. Notes on this clonotype: A junction end diverges from the germline sequence, so it may reflect a read error.

The template was RNA from unsorted bulk tissue. Newly diagnosed lung cancer patients had thoracic surgery in China, August–late 2014, without prior chemotherapy. Three rounds of nested PCR, following a modified ARM-PCR protocol, produced the TCRbeta library. TCRdb processed the multiplex PCR reads anew with MiXCR; each CDR3 protein has one entry. In the table there are tens of thousands of distinct CDR3 sequences, roughly 60% of which are singletons. The CDR3 consists of 14 residues. The germline CDR1 and CDR2 sequences are MNHNS and SASEGT. V and J are TRBV6-1 and TRBJ2-2, with D maybe TRBD1 (5 bases). Sequencing was carried out using lung tumor tissue. This receptor was taken from a middle-aged man with non-small cell lung cancer. In DNA, the CDR3 is TGTGCCAGCAGTAGACAGCTGTCCACCAGGGAGCTGTTTTTT. Translation gives CASSRQLSTRELFF.